The entry below gives a single T cell receptor beta chain sequence along with its context. This sample stems from a study of blood T cell repertoires in COVID-19. As processed by the authors: Counts of nucleated cells, estimated from reference gene primer amplification, were obtained. The repertoire was sequenced with immunoSEQ multiplex PCR; TCRdb's copy has only in-frame clones and lacks some. D and trimming were read from the DNA, whereas the V and J calls and clone size are those reported in that table. The sample includes some 42,000 clones, about 91% of them seen just once. Germline CDR1 MNHEY, CDR2 SMNVEV (reference sequence). V dropped 1 base and J dropped 5 bases, with 20 bases sitting between them. CDR3 size: 18 residues.

The chain joins TRBV27 to TRBJ2-2; weak D call: TRBD2 (5 bases). This TCR was recovered from a man in his forties or fifties with active COVID-19. Sequenced: peripheral blood. Written as DNA, the CDR3 is TGTGCCAGCAGTTTATTGGGTTTGAGCGGTCGAAGGACCGGGGAGCTGTTTTTT. The encoded protein is CASSLLGLSGRRTGELFF.